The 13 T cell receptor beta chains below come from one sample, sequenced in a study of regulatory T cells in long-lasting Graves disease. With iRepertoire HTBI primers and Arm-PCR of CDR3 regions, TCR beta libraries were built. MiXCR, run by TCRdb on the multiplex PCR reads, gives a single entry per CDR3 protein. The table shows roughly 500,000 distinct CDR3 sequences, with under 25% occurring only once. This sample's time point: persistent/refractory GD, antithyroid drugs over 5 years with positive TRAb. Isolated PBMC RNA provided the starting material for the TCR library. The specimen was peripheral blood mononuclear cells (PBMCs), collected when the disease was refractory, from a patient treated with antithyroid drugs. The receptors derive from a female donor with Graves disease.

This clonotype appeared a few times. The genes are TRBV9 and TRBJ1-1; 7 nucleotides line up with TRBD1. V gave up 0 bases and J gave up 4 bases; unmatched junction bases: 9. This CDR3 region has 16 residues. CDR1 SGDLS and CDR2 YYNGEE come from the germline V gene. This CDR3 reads CASSVGLGQASTEAFF. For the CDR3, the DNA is TGTGCCAGCAGCGTAGGGTTAGGACAGGCGAGCACTGAAGCTTTCTTT.

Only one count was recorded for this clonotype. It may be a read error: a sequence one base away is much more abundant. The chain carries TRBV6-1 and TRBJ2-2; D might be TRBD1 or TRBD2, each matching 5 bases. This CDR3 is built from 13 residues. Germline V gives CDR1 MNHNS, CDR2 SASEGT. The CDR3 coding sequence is TGTGCCAGCAAGGGAAACAGGCCCGGGGAGCTGCTTTTT. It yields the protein CASKGNRPGELLF.

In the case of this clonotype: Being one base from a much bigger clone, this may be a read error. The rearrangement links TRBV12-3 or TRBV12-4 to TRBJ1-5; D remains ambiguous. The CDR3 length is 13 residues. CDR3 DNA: TGTGCCGGCAGTTCGTCACCCGGGGAGCCCCAGCATTTT. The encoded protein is CAGSSSPGEPQHF.

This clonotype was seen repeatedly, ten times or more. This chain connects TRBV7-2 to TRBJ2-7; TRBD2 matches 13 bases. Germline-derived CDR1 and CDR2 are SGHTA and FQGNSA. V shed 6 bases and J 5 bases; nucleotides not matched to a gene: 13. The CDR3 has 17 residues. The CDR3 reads CASSSLDPGLAGNEQYF. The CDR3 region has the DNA TGTGCCAGCAGTTCTCTCGACCCGGGACTAGCGGGGAACGAGCAGTACTTC.

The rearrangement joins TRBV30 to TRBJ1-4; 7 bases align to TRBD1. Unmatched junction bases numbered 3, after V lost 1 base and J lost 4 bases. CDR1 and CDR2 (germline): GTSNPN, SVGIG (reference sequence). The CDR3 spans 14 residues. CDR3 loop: CAWSGGQDNEKLFF. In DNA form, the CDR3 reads TGTGCCTGGAGTGGAGGACAGGATAATGAAAAACTGTTTTTT.

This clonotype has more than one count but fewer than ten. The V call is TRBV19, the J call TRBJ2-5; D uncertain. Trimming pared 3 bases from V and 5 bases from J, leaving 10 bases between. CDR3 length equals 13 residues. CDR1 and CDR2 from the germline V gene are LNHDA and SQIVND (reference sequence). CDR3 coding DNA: TGTGCCAGTAGTATCTGGTTGGGGGAGACCCAGTACTTC. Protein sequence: CASSIWLGETQYF.

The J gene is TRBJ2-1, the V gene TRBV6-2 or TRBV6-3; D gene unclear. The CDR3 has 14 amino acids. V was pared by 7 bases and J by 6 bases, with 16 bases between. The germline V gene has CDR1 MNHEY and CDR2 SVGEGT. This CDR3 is CASNQGTTINEQFF. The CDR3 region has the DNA TGTGCCAGCAACCAAGGAACCACAATCAATGAGCAGTTCTTC.

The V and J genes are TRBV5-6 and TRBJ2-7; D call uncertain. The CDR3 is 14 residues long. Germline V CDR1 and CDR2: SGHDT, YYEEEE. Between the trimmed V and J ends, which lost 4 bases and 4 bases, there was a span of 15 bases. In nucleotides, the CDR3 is TGTGCCAGCAGCCCCGTGGATGGGCTGTACGAGCAGTACTTC. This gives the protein CASSPVDGLYEQYF.

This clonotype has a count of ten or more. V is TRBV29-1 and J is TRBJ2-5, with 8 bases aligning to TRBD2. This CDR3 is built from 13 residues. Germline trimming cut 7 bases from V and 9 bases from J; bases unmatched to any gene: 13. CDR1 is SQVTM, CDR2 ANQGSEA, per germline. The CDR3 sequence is CSAWGLDEGAQYF. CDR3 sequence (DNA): TGCAGCGCCTGGGGACTAGATGAGGGCGCCCAGTACTTC.

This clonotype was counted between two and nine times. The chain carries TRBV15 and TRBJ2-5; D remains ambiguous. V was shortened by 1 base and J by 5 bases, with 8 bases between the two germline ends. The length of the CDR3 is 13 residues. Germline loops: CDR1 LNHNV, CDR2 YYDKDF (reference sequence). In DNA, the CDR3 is TGTGCCACCAGCAGAGTGCAGAGTGAGACCCAGTACTTC. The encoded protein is CATSRVQSETQYF. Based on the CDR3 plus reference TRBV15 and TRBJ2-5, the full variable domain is DAMVIQNPRYQVTQFGKPVTLSCSQTLNHNVMYWYQQKSSQAPKLLFHYYDKDFNNEADTPDNFQSRRPNTSFCFLDIRSPGLGDTAMYLCATSRVQSETQYFGPGTRLLVL.

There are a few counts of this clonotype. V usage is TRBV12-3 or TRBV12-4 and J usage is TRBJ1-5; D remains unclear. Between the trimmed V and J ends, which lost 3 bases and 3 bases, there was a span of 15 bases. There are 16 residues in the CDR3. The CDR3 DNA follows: TGTGCCAGCAGTTTTGGGTCCGCCAGGATCAATCAGCCCCAGCATTTT. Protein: CASSFGSARINQPQHF.

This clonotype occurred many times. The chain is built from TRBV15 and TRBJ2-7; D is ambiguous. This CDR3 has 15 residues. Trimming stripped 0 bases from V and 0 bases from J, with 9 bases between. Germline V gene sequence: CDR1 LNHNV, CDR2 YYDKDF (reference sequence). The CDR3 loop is CATSRDGQSSYEQYF. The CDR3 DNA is TGTGCCACCAGCAGAGATGGGCAGAGCTCCTACGAGCAGTACTTC.

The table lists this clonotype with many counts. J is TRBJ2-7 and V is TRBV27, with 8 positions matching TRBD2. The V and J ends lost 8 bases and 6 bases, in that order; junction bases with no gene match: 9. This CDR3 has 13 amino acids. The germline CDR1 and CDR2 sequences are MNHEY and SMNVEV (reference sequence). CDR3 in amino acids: CASSAGAQLEQYF. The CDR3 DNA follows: TGTGCCAGCTCAGCGGGAGCTCAACTCGAGCAGTACTTC.